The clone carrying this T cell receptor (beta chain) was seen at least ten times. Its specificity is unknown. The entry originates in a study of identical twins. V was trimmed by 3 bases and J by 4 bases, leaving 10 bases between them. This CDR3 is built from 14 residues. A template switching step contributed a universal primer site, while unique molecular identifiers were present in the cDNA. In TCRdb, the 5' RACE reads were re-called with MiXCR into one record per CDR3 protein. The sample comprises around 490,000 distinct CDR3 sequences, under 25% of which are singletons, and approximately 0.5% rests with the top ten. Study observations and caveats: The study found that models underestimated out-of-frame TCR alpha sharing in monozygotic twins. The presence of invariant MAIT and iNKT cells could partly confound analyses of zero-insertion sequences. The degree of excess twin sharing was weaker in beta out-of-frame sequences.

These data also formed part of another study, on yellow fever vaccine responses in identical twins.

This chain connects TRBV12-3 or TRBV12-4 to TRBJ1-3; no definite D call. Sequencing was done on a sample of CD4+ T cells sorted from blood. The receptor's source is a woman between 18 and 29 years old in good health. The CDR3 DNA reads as TGTGCCAGCAGTTTTAACCGTCAGGGAAACACCATATATTTT. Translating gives CASSFNRQGNTIYF.